This TCR beta chain was identified in a study of regulatory T cells in long-lasting Graves disease. Construction of TCR beta libraries relied on iRepertoire HTBI primers and on Arm-PCR targeting CDR3 regions. TCRdb used MiXCR to reprocess the multiplex PCR reads, holding one entry per CDR3 protein. The sample holds more than 400,000 distinct CDR3 sequences, 15% to 20% seen once. The time point is: newly diagnosed GD, antithyroid drugs for less than 3 months. Researchers made the TCR library from RNA that was extracted from PBMCs. There are many counts of this clonotype. In addition, the sample was reused for a study of T cells in Graves' hyperthyroidism and ophthalmopathy.

The TCR originated in a man in his forties or fifties with Graves disease. The sequencing here drew on peripheral blood mononuclear cells (PBMCs), taken at new diagnosis, from a patient treated with antithyroid drugs.

The CDR3 loop reads CASSPPTSGRGETQYF. In nucleotides, the CDR3 is TGTGCCAGCAGCCCCCCGACTAGCGGGAGAGGAGAGACCCAGTACTTC. J is TRBJ2-5 and V is TRBV13; 12 bases line up with TRBD2. Germline V CDR1 and CDR2: PRHDT, FYEKMQ (reference sequence). This CDR3 is 16 amino acids long. After removal of 5 bases from V and 4 bases from J, the junction contained 8 bases not matched to a gene.